The 6 T cell receptor beta chains given below trace back to one sample, sequenced in a study of T cells in narcolepsy. Clones were read by immunoSEQ multiplex PCR, and TCRdb kept only the in-frame ones, dropping some. Of just under 35,000 clones listed, around 80% are singletons. Sequencing was carried out using memory (CD45RA-) CD4+ T cells from blood. The receptors stem from a human donor in good health.

The gene calls are TRBV9 and TRBJ2-4; D is unresolved. Germline V lookup: CDR1 SGDLS, CDR2 YYNGEE. Trimming stripped 4 bases from V and 2 bases from J, with 13 bases between. The CDR3 covers 15 residues. The DNA of the CDR3 is TGTGCCAGCAGCCGCTCTCCCGGATCCAAAAACATTCAGTACTTC. It codes for CASSRSPGSKNIQYF.

This clone was observed a single time. The rearrangement joins TRBV18 to TRBJ1-1; the D gene is possibly TRBD1 (6 bases). Trimming pared 0 bases from V and 6 bases from J, leaving 17 bases between. This CDR3 is built from 16 residues. The germline V gene has CDR1 KGHSH and CDR2 LQKENI. CDR3 region: CASSPPTGRSVAEAFF. The CDR3 bases are TGTGCCAGCTCACCACCAACAGGGCGGAGTGTGGCTGAAGCTTTCTTT.

This clone was observed a few times. The CDR3 nucleotides read TGTGCCAGCAGCAAAGCCCCGGGGTGCACCTACAATGAGCAGTTCTTC. Protein: CASSKAPGCTYNEQFF. This chain links TRBV21-1 with TRBJ2-1; the table's TRBD2 call for D was not verified on the DNA. TRBV21-1 counts as a pseudogene. This CDR3 comprises 16 residues.

The gene calls are TRBV18 and TRBJ1-6; the match to TRBD1 covers 7 bases. CDR3 size: 15 residues. Per the germline V gene, CDR1 is KGHSH and CDR2 is LQKENI. V lost 3 bases, J lost 6 bases, and 5 bases stayed unmatched. The CDR3 loop reads CASSPNQGGNSPLHF. CDR3 DNA sequence: TGTGCCAGCTCACCTAACCAGGGGGGTAATTCACCCCTCCACTTT.

This clone was seen a handful of times. The J gene is TRBJ2-5, the V gene TRBV2; D may be TRBD1 or TRBD2 (6 bases each). Trimming removed 7 bases at V and 2 bases at J, with 20 bases between. The germline V gene encodes CDR1 SNHLY and CDR2 FYNNEI. There are 16 residues in the CDR3. Written as DNA, the CDR3 is TGTGCCAGCACTGTTACACGCCGGGGGCAGCAAGAGACCCAGTACTTC. Encoded protein: CASTVTRRGQQETQYF. Full variable domain (missing parts from reference TRBV2 and TRBJ2-5): EPEVTQTPSHQVTQMGQEVILRCVPISNHLYFYWYRQILGQKVEFLVSFYNNEISEKSEIFDDQFSVERPDGSNFTLKIRSTKLEDSAMYFCASTVTRRGQQETQYFGPGTRLLVL.

This rearrangement joins TRBV28 to TRBJ2-7; D uncertain. This CDR3 spans 13 amino acids. Looked up from germline, CDR1 is MDHEN and CDR2 is SYDVKM. The V and J ends lost 3 bases and 12 bases respectively, with 18 bases between them. The DNA for the CDR3 is TGTGCCAGCAGTTTGCCTCAGCGTGGGGTACGGTACTTC. Translation gives CASSLPQRGVRYF.